A single T cell receptor (beta chain) is shown here with its context. This entry belongs to a study of blood T cell repertoires in COVID-19. Across the study: PBMCs, B-cell-depleted T cells, or T cells were the source of the cDNA or gDNA that made up the material.

Measured with immunoSEQ multiplex PCR; TCRdb has only the in-frame clones, and not every one. The table lists just over 150,000 clones, 84% of them singletons, with almost 10% in the top ten. Germline V gene lookup returns CDR1 SGHTA and CDR2 FQGTGA. Trimming at V came to 0 bases and at J to 6 bases, leaving 10 bases not matched to a gene. This CDR3 is built from 16 residues. Sequenced sample: peripheral blood. V usage is TRBV7-3 and J usage is TRBJ1-2, with 7 nucleotides matching TRBD1. The sequence was collected from a woman in her forties or fifties with acute or convalescent COVID-19. The CDR3, as DNA: TGTGCCAGCAGCTTAACCCCCATGACAGGGTCCGATGGCTACACCTTC. Translated: CASSLTPMTGSDGYTF.